The entry below gives a single T cell receptor beta chain sequence along with its context. Per the study methods: Nucleated cell counts were estimated from reference gene primer amplification. Measured with immunoSEQ multiplex PCR; TCRdb has only the in-frame clones, and not every one. Clonal size and the V and J genes are those of that table, whereas D and trimming came from the DNA. The table lists 300,000 to 400,000 clones, around 87% of them singletons, with around 3% in the top ten. Germline CDR1 is LNHDA and CDR2 is SQIVND (reference sequence). V lost 9 bases and J lost 7; bases outside the gene matches: 13. The CDR3 loop spans 15 amino acids. This entry belongs to a study of blood T cell repertoires in COVID-19.

This TCR came from a human donor in a cohort sampled during active COVID-19. Material: peripheral blood. The rearrangement links TRBV19 to TRBJ2-1; 9 bases fit TRBD2. The DNA for the CDR3 is TGTGCCAGCTCCCCCGGGCTAGCGGGACGTAATGAGCAGTTCTTC. Protein: CASSPGLAGRNEQFF.